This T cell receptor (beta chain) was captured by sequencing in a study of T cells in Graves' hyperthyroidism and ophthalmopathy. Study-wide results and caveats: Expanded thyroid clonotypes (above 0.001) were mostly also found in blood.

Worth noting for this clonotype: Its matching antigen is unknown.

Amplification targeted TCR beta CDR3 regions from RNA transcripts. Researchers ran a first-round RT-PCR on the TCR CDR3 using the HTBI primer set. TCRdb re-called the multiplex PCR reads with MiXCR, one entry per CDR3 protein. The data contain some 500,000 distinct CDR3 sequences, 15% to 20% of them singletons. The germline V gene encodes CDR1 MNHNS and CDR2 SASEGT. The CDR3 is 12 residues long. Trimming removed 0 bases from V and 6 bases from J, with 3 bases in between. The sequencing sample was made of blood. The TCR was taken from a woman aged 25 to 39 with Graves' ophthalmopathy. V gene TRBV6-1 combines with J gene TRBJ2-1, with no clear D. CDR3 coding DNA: TGTGCCAGCAGTGAAGCAGTCAATGAGCAGTTCTTC. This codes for CASSEAVNEQFF.